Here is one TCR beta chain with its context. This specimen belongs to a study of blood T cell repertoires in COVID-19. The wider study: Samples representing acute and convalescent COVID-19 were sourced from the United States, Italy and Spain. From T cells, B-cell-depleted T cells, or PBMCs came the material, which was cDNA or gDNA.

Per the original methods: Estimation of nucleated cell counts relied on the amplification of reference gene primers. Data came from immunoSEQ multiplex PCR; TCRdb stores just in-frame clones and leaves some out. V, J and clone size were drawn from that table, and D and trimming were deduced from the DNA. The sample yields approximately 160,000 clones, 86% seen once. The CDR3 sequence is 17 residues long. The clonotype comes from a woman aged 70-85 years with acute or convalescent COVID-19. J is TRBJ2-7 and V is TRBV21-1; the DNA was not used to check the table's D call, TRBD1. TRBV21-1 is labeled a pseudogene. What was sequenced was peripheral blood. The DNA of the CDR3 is TGTGCCAGCAGCAATCTGGACAGAACTAATTTATCCTACGAGCAGTACTTC. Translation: CASSNLDRTNLSYEQYF.